This TCR beta chain emerged from a study of shared clonotypes between healthy human individuals. CD8 cells classed as naive were CD45RO-negative and positively selected for CCR7, excluding terminally differentiated effector memory CD45RA+ cells. Only in-frame clones appear in the TCRdb table, and some are missing; sequencing was by immunoSEQ multiplex PCR. The sample consists of approximately 1.9 million clones, 90% to 95% of them appearing once. This CDR3 region has 12 residues. The germline V gene encodes CDR1 SQVTM and CDR2 ANQGSEA. The V end lost 2 bases, the J end lost 5 bases, and 9 bases lay between the germline ends.

Sequencing input: naive CD8+ T cells from PBMCs. The chain has TRBV29-1 and TRBJ1-2; D possibly corresponds to TRBD1 (6 bases). This receptor was taken from a man younger than 35 in good health. Some clones in this sample may be carry-over from other donors' samples. In DNA, the CDR3 is TGCAGCGTTGAAACAGGGCCTTATGGCTACACCTTC. It specifies CSVETGPYGYTF.